This is a list of T cell receptor beta chains from one sample in a study of blood T cell repertoires in COVID-19. The data were produced by immunoSEQ multiplex PCR, yet TCRdb's version contains in-frame clones alone and is incomplete. The sample shows about 300,000 clones, about 83% of them seen only once. The sequenced material came from peripheral blood. These receptors all stem from a woman between 45 and 65 years old with acute or convalescent COVID-19. The CDR3 runs from the conserved cysteine through the conserved F or W. Each record gives: D gene, J gene, clone size, V gene, CDR3 protein, CDR3 DNA. The D gene is left open where the match is weak. Clone size, where shown, is once, few, many, or a class for clones that have expanded.

- TRBJ1-1 once TRBV27 CASSLFSRGYTEAFF TGTGCCAGCAGTTTATTTTCCAGGGGTTACACTGAAGCTTTCTTT
- TRBJ1-2 - TRBV2 CASSFGIDGYTF TGTGCCAGCAGTTTCGGGATTGATGGCTACACCTTC
TRBD1 TRBJ1-2 - TRBV18 CASSPSSRGKDGYTF TGTGCCAGCTCACCGTCTTCCAGGGGGAAGGATGGCTACACCTTC
- TRBJ1-3 once TRBV6-5 CASNPRWANGNTIYF TGTGCCAGCAACCCCCGCTGGGCAAATGGAAACACCATATATTTT
TRBD1 TRBJ2-7 - TRBV5-8 CASSLRDREDSEQYF TGTGCCAGCAGCTTGCGGGACAGGGAAGACAGCGAGCAGTACTTC
- TRBJ2-5 - TRBV3-1/TRBV3-2 CASSPLRGSPQYF TGTGCCAGCAGCCCCCTGCGGGGTAGTCCCCAGTACTTC
TRBD1 TRBJ1-3 - TRBV7-2 CASTLTRDRGNTIYF TGTGCCAGCACCCTGACCCGGGACAGGGGAAACACCATATATTTT
- TRBJ2-1 - TRBV30 CAWSVTTGNEQFF TGTGCCTGGAGTGTGACGACAGGCAATGAGCAGTTCTTC
- TRBJ2-1 - TRBV7-2 CASSFAGGMNEQFF TGTGCCAGCAGCTTTGCCGGGGGTATGAATGAGCAGTTCTTC
- TRBJ1-5 - TRBV18 CASSPSGTSNQPQHF TGTGCCAGCTCACCAAGCGGGACATCTAATCAGCCCCAGCATTTT
- TRBJ2-3 - TRBV5-6 CASSFLSTDTQYF TGTGCCAGCAGCTTCCTGAGCACAGATACGCAGTATTTT
TRBD2 TRBJ2-3 - TRBV30 CAWSRLAGATDTQYF TGTGCCTGGAGTCGCCTAGCGGGAGCCACAGATACGCAGTATTTT
- TRBJ1-5 - TRBV6-2/TRBV6-3 CASSSGGSNQPQHF TGTGCCAGCAGCAGCGGGGGGTCCAATCAGCCCCAGCATTTT
TRBD1 TRBJ1-2 - TRBV7-9 CASSQDRGPPCYTF TGTGCCAGCAGCCAGGACAGGGGCCCTCCCTGCTACACCTTC
- TRBJ1-1 - TRBV27 CASSTRTGTEAFF TGTGCCAGCAGTACCAGAACAGGCACTGAAGCTTTCTTT
- TRBJ1-1 - TRBV10-2 CASSERRTEAFF TGCGCCAGCAGTGAGAGAAGGACAGAAGCTTTCTTT
- TRBJ1-2 - TRBV30 CAWSPQGGDYTF TGTGCCTGGAGTCCCCAGGGTGGTGACTACACCTTC
- TRBJ1-5 - TRBV3-1/TRBV3-2 CASSPEGGPQHF TGTGCCAGCAGCCCGGAAGGGGGGCCCCAGCATTTT
TRBD1 TRBJ2-2 - TRBV14 CASSQDSRGLPGELFF TGTGCCAGCAGCCAAGATTCCAGGGGGCTGCCCGGGGAGCTGTTTTTT
- TRBJ1-2 - TRBV20-1 CSAPNSGVYTF TGCAGTGCCCCCAACTCGGGGGTTTACACCTTC
TRBD2 TRBJ2-1 - TRBV3-1/TRBV3-2 CASSHRRAREYNEQFF TGTGCCAGCAGCCATCGAAGGGCGCGGGAGTACAATGAGCAGTTCTTC
- TRBJ2-6 - TRBV20-1 CSAPSGNVLTF TGCAGTGCTCCCAGTGGTAACGTCCTGACTTTC
- TRBJ1-3 - TRBV5-1 CASSLAEVSSGNTIYF TGCGCCAGCAGCTTGGCTGAGGTGAGCTCTGGAAACACCATATATTTT
- TRBJ1-2 - TRBV7-8 CASSAGQNYGYTF TGTGCCAGCAGCGCCGGACAAAACTATGGCTACACCTTC
TRBD2 TRBJ2-5 - TRBV10-2 CASSAPERGGLETQYF TGCGCCAGCAGTGCCCCCGAGCGGGGGGGCTTGGAGACCCAGTACTTC
TRBD1 TRBJ1-5 - TRBV29-1 CSVVSGTGDQPQHF TGCAGCGTTGTGTCCGGGACAGGGGATCAGCCCCAGCATTTT
TRBD1 TRBJ1-3 - TRBV2 CASSGDSGNTIYF TGTGCCAGCAGTGGGGACAGTGGAAACACCATATATTTT
- TRBJ1-2 - TRBV1 CTSSQDPLEVRGYGYTF TGCACCAGCAGCCAAGATCCGTTGGAGGTTCGGGGCTATGGCTACACCTTC
- TRBJ1-2 - TRBV5-5 CASSFNRGGYTF TGTGCCAGCAGCTTTAATCGGGGTGGCTACACCTTC
- TRBJ1-1 - TRBV6-5 CASSYSRYTEAFF TGTGCCAGCAGTTACTCGAGGTACACTGAAGCTTTCTTT
TRBD2 TRBJ2-3 - TRBV5-4 CASRGSGSSTDTQYF TGTGCCAGCAGGGGTAGCGGGTCTAGCACAGATACGCAGTATTTT
- TRBJ2-1 - TRBV5-5 CASSLGSGEYNEQFF TGTGCCAGCAGCTTGGGGTCAGGGGAATACAATGAGCAGTTCTTC
- TRBJ1-1 - TRBV11-2 CASQGTMNTEAFF TGTGCCAGTCAGGGGACCATGAACACTGAAGCTTTCTTT
TRBD2 TRBJ2-7 - TRBV18 CASSPVAGGYEQYF TGTGCCAGCTCACCGGTAGCGGGAGGTTACGAGCAGTACTTC
- TRBJ2-3 - TRBV10-3 CAISGIGASSTDTQYF TGTGCCATCAGTGGTATTGGGGCTAGTAGCACAGATACGCAGTATTTT
TRBD1 TRBJ1-2 - TRBV20-1 CSASRGQGEGYGYTF TGCAGTGCTAGTCGGGGACAGGGCGAAGGCTATGGCTACACCTTC
- TRBJ2-1 - TRBV25-1 CASSVDSGRAGYNEQFF TGTGCCAGCAGTGTGGACTCAGGCCGAGCAGGTTACAATGAGCAGTTCTTC
- TRBJ2-1 - TRBV7-9 CASSLGVLPATDYNEQFF TGTGCCAGCAGCTTAGGTGTGCTACCCGCAACCGACTACAATGAGCAGTTCTTC
TRBD1 TRBJ2-1 - TRBV19 CASSIDPGQGLGNEQFF TGTGCCAGTAGTATAGATCCAGGACAGGGACTGGGGAATGAGCAGTTCTTC
- TRBJ2-5 - TRBV19 CASSMTDQETQYF TGTGCCAGTAGTATGACAGACCAAGAGACCCAGTACTTC
TRBD2 TRBJ2-2 - TRBV7-3 CASSPSASGRAGELFF TGTGCCAGCAGCCCATCGGCTAGCGGGAGGGCCGGGGAGCTGTTTTTT
- TRBJ1-6 - TRBV27 CASRTEGSSYNSPLHF TGTGCCAGCAGAACTGAGGGTAGCTCCTATAATTCACCCCTCCACTTT
- TRBJ2-7 - TRBV19 CASSDTGTYYEQYF TGTGCCAGTAGTGACACAGGGACATACTACGAGCAGTACTTC
- TRBJ1-1 - TRBV9 CASSFSGALNTEAFF TGTGCCAGCAGCTTCTCAGGGGCGTTGAACACTGAAGCTTTCTTT